Presented here are 17 T cell receptor beta chains from one specimen sequenced in a study of metastatic and nonmetastatic thyroid tumors. Each patient went into thyroid surgery without having received any treatment. Through MiXCR, TCRdb re-clonotyped the PCR reads. The data contain just over 8,000 clones, roughly 25% of them singletons. The specimen sequenced was tumor tissue. Source of these receptors: a female donor with papillary thyroid cancer or a benign thyroid nodule (not recorded which). Some clones in this sample may be carry-over from other donors' samples.

This clone has ten or more counts. This sequence joins TRBV18 and TRBJ2-7, with a possible D match to TRBD2 (6 bases). V lost 3 bases and J lost 3, with 12 bases in between. The CDR3 totals 14 residues. CDR1 is KGHSH, CDR2 LQKENI, per germline. The CDR3 DNA reads as TGTGCCAGCTCACCGGCGGGGACTCTCTACGAGCAGTACTTC. Protein product: CASSPAGTLYEQYF.

This clone occurred many times. Possible read error: a much larger clone is one base away. In nucleotides, the CDR3 is TGTGCCAGCAGTGTGGGTAGCCGCGAGACCCAGTACTTC. The encoded protein is CASSVGSRETQYF. The chain employs TRBV2 and TRBJ2-5; D gene unclear. Germline V gene sequence: CDR1 SNHLY, CDR2 FYNNEI. CDR3 length: 13 amino acids. Trimming removed 4 bases from V and 5 bases from J, with 11 bases in between.

The rearrangement joins TRBV19 to TRBJ1-1; the match to TRBD1 covers 7 bases. Germline trimming cut 5 bases from V and 1 base from J; bases unmatched to any gene: 7. The CDR3 loop spans 15 amino acids. The germline V gene encodes CDR1 LNHDA and CDR2 SQIVND (reference sequence). The CDR3 region has the DNA TGTGCCAGTAGTCCAGGGGGGGAAAGGAACACTGAAGCTTTCTTT. It translates to CASSPGGERNTEAFF.

This rearrangement joins TRBV20-1 to TRBJ2-7; 7 bases agree with TRBD1. The CDR3 runs to 12 residues. Per germline, CDR1 DFQATT and CDR2 SNEGSKA (reference sequence). The CDR3 sequence is CLGSRDSYEQYF. CDR3 in DNA: TGCTTGGGGTCCCGGGACAGTTACGAGCAGTACTTC.

V usage is TRBV2 and J usage is TRBJ2-3; 7 nucleotides match TRBD1. This CDR3 comprises 15 residues. Per germline, CDR1 SNHLY and CDR2 FYNNEI. V gave up 3 bases and J gave up 0 bases; unmatched junction bases: 3. The CDR3 DNA reads as TGTGCCAGCAGTGAGACAGGGTCTAGCACAGATACGCAGTATTTT. Residues: CASSETGSSTDTQYF.

The V call is TRBV27, the J call TRBJ2-7; D perhaps matches TRBD1 (6 bases). Per the germline V gene, CDR1 is MNHEY and CDR2 is SMNVEV (reference sequence). V was pared by 6 bases and J by 1 base, with 22 bases between. This CDR3 contains 17 residues. CDR3 in amino acids: CASSLIPGQFQSYEQYF. Here the CDR3 DNA reads TGTGCCAGCAGCCTTATTCCCGGACAGTTCCAGTCCTACGAGCAGTACTTC.

By sample fraction, this clone is medium-sized. The chain links TRBV19 to TRBJ1-1, with unresolved D. Germline V gives CDR1 LNHDA, CDR2 SQIVND (reference sequence). V was pared by 8 bases and J by 4 bases, with 17 bases between. The CDR3 loop spans 14 amino acids. CDR3 sequence: CASANRALTTEAFF. DNA of the CDR3: TGTGCCAGTGCAAATAGGGCTCTGACCACTGAAGCTTTCTTT.

This clone was seen a few times. The chain combines TRBV15 with TRBJ2-2; tentative D call: TRBD1 (5 bases). CDR1 LNHNV and CDR2 YYDKDF come from the germline V gene (reference sequence). The length of the CDR3 is 13 residues. Trimming removed 6 bases at V and 5 bases at J, with 10 bases between. DNA for the CDR3: TGTGCCACCAGTTATGACAGTACCGGGGAGCTGTTTTTT. Translated: CATSYDSTGELFF. The full variable domain, completed using reference TRBV15 and TRBJ2-2, is DAMVIQNPRYQVTQFGKPVTLSCSQTLNHNVMYWYQQKSSQAPKLLFHYYDKDFNNEADTPDNFQSRRPNTSFCFLDIRSPGLGDTAMYLCATSYDSTGELFFGEGSRLTVL.

V gene TRBV18 combines with J gene TRBJ2-3; 10 bases align to TRBD2. The CDR3 runs 15 residues. Trimming took 2 bases from V and 3 from J; bases not matched to a gene: 2. Looked up from germline, CDR1 is KGHSH and CDR2 is LQKENI. In DNA form, the CDR3 reads TGTGCCAGCTCACCAGTAGCGGGAGGTACAGATACGCAGTATTTT. Translation: CASSPVAGGTDTQYF.

The J gene is TRBJ2-7, the V gene TRBV3-1; 11 bases map to TRBD2. CDR3 length: 15 amino acids. J lost 1 base, V lost 7 bases, and 6 bases had no gene match. Germline assignment: CDR1 LGHDT and CDR2 YNNKEL (reference sequence). The CDR3 spells CASTSGLAGSYEQYF. The CDR3 coding sequence is TGTGCCAGCACCTCAGGACTAGCGGGTTCCTACGAGCAGTACTTC.

This clone was observed a few times. The chain employs TRBV27 and TRBJ2-1; D is uncertain. The germline V gene encodes CDR1 MNHEY and CDR2 SMNVEV (reference sequence). The germline V and J ends were trimmed by 5 bases and 6 bases, with 14 bases remaining between them. This CDR3 spans 14 amino acids. CDR3 DNA sequence: TGTGCCAGCAGTCCCCGCGCCGCCTTCAATGAGCAGTTCTTC. This translates into CASSPRAAFNEQFF.

Relative to its sample, this clone is large. The V gene is TRBV28, the J gene TRBJ1-2; 7 bases match TRBD1. The CDR3 is 13 residues long. Germline V gene lookup returns CDR1 MDHEN and CDR2 SYDVKM. V was pared by 2 bases and J by 8 bases, with 5 bases of the junction left unmatched. The CDR3: CASSLIQGQGYTF. The CDR3 nucleotides are TGTGCCAGCAGTTTAATACAGGGGCAGGGCTACACCTTC.

This clone was observed once. The chain carries TRBV5-1 and TRBJ2-5; TRBD1 aligns across 9 bases. Germline V gene data show CDR1 as SGHRS and CDR2 as YFSETQ. The CDR3 runs 15 residues. V lost 4 bases and J lost 5; bases outside the gene matches: 9. The CDR3 DNA reads TGCGCCAGCAGCCCCACCGGGACAGGGTATGAGACCCAGTACTTC. Translating it yields CASSPTGTGYETQYF.

In its sample, this clone was seen many times. The chain is built from TRBV28 and TRBJ2-1; D is perhaps TRBD1 (6 bases). CDR3 size: 19 residues. V dropped 5 bases and J dropped 0 bases, with 23 bases sitting between them. The germline V gene encodes CDR1 MDHEN and CDR2 SYDVKM. The CDR3 DNA reads as TGTGCCAGCAGTCAAGCCGGGACATCACCCGGGGACTCCTACAATGAGCAGTTCTTC. This translates into CASSQAGTSPGDSYNEQFF.

This sequence joins TRBV6-1 and TRBJ1-1, with 8 bases matching TRBD1. J gave up 7 bases and V 3 bases, and 1 base lay outside the gene matches. The CDR3 consists of 12 residues. The germline V gene encodes CDR1 MNHNS and CDR2 SASEGT. The CDR3 DNA is TGTGCCAGCAGTGACGGACAGGGTGAAGCTTTCTTT. Its translation: CASSDGQGEAFF.

In this sample, this clone turned up many times. The chain is built from TRBV18 and TRBJ1-1; D remains unclear. V lost 3 bases and J lost 0, with 8 bases in between. CDR1 and CDR2 from the germline V gene are KGHSH and LQKENI. There are 14 residues in the CDR3. CDR3 DNA sequence: TGTGCCAGCTCACCGCCGGGGATGAACACTGAAGCTTTCTTT. It translates to CASSPPGMNTEAFF. The whole variable domain, remainder taken from reference TRBV18 and TRBJ1-1, is NAGVMQNPRHLVRRRGQEARLRCSPMKGHSHVYWYRQLPEEGLKFMVYLQKENIIDESGMPKERFSAEFPKEGPSILRIQQVVRGDSAAYFCASSPPGMNTEAFFGQGTRLTVV.

A few counts support this clone. The chain joins TRBV6-5 to TRBJ2-7; D is unclear. The CDR3 is made up of 13 amino acids. Looked up from germline, CDR1 is MNHEY and CDR2 is SVGAGI. With 3 bases removed from V and 3 bases from J, the gap between germline ends came to 9 bases. For the CDR3, the DNA is TGTGCCAGCAGTTATAGTCTTTACTACGAGCAGTACTTC. Residues: CASSYSLYYEQYF.